What follows describes a single TCR beta chain. This sample is drawn from a study of cytomegalovirus exposure and HLA in healthy donors. Germline-derived CDR1 and CDR2 are MGHDK and SYGVNS. CDR3 size: 16 residues. The junction had 12 bases not matched to a gene; V was cut back by 7 bases and J by 4 bases. The primer mix had 60 Vbeta and 13 Jbeta primers. Profiled with immunoSEQ multiplex PCR; TCRdb holds only in-frame clones, not every one. Of about 140,000 clones listed, roughly three quarters are singletons. The J gene is TRBJ2-3, the V gene TRBV25-1; 9 nucleotides line up with TRBD1. The TCR sequence derives from a young man in good health and CMV-seronegative. The specimen was PBMCs. The CDR3 loop is CASKDTGGRGPDTQYF. In DNA, the CDR3 is TGTGCCAGCAAGGACACAGGGGGCAGGGGGCCAGATACGCAGTATTTT.